One and the same sample provided the 31 T cell receptor beta chains below, sequenced in a study of blood T cell repertoires in COVID-19. Profiled with immunoSEQ multiplex PCR; TCRdb holds only in-frame clones, not every one. The table shows approximately 300,000 clones, with more than 80% occurring only once. Sequencing was carried out using peripheral blood. The receptor source for this set is a young woman with COVID-19, enrolled during active disease.

This clone was counted between two and nine times. This CDR3 is CASSQDPRGLGEQYF. The CDR3 nucleotides read TGTGCCAGCTCACAGGATCCCAGGGGGCTTGGCGAGCAGTACTTC. The chain employs TRBV18 and TRBJ2-7, with 8 nucleotides matching TRBD1. The CDR3 is made up of 15 amino acids. The V gene end was trimmed by 4 bases and the J gene end by 6 bases; junction bases not matched to a gene: 11. CDR1 KGHSH and CDR2 LQKENI come from the germline V gene. The full variable domain, in which reference TRBV18 and TRBJ2-7 provide the parts outside the CDR3, is NAGVMQNPRHLVRRRGQEARLRCSPMKGHSHVYWYRQLPEEGLKFMVYLQKENIIDESGMPKERFSAEFPKEGPSILRIQQVVRGDSAAYFCASSQDPRGLGEQYFGPGTRLTVT.

The chain joins TRBV11-2 to TRBJ2-7, with D tentatively TRBD2 (6 bases). V was cut by 1 base and J by 2 bases, with 6 bases left in between. The CDR3 runs 13 residues. Germline V gene lookup returns CDR1 SGHAT and CDR2 FQNNGV. As DNA, the CDR3 is TGTGCCAGCAGCTTAGGCGGGACCTACGAGCAGTACTTC. This gives the protein CASSLGGTYEQYF.

V usage is TRBV19 and J usage is TRBJ1-2; D unresolved. Trimming shortened V by 4 bases and J by 0 bases, and 12 bases separated the two germline ends. This CDR3 region has 15 residues. Germline V gene lookup returns CDR1 LNHDA and CDR2 SQIVND (reference sequence). The CDR3 region has the DNA TGTGCCAGTAGTACCAGATCCCAAGCTAACTATGGCTACACCTTC. It yields the protein CASSTRSQANYGYTF. The full variable domain, with the rest looked up from reference TRBV19 and TRBJ1-2, is DGGITQSPKYLFRKEGQNVTLSCEQNLNHDAMYWYRQDPGQGLRLIYYSQIVNDFQKGDIAEGYSVSREKKESFPLTVTSAQKNPTAFYLCASSTRSQANYGYTFGSGTRLTVV.

V and J are TRBV19 and TRBJ1-1, with 8 bases that match TRBD1. The CDR3 spans 15 residues. V was clipped by 4 bases and J by 3 bases; unmatched bases: 7. Germline CDR1 is LNHDA and CDR2 is SQIVND (reference sequence). The CDR3: CASSKHRGRDTEAFF. The DNA for the CDR3 is TGTGCCAGTAGTAAGCACAGGGGGAGAGACACTGAAGCTTTCTTT.

Points on this clone: Other DNA sequences within the sample encode an identical CDR3. CDR3 in amino acids: CASSLDRDYGYTF. CDR3 bases: TGCGCCAGCAGCTTGGACAGGGACTATGGCTACACCTTC. The V and J genes are TRBV5-1 and TRBJ1-2, with D tentatively TRBD1 (6 bases). The CDR3 is 13 residues long. Trimming left V 0 bases short and J 3 bases short, with 6 bases between. The germline gives CDR1 SGHRS, CDR2 YFSETQ.

This clone was observed a single time. The DNA is omitted, as the CDR3 cannot be located on it reliably, and the CDR3 follows TCRdb's listing. The rearrangement joins TRBV7-9 to TRBJ2-5; no check of the table's D call, TRBD2, against the DNA was made. Germline V CDR1 and CDR2: SEHNR, FQNEAQ (reference sequence). The CDR3 totals 13 residues, both ends included. The CDR3 reads CASSFGPGETQYF.

The CDR3 spells CASSPGGAGNTEAFF. The CDR3 DNA reads as TGTGCCAGCAGTCCTGGGGGGGCGGGGAACACTGAAGCTTTCTTT. The chain uses TRBV27 and TRBJ1-1; perhaps TRBD1 as D (6 bases). With 5 bases removed from V and 1 base from J, the gap between germline ends came to 14 bases. The germline V gene has CDR1 MNHEY and CDR2 SMNVEV (reference sequence). CDR3 length: 15 amino acids.

The chain links TRBV28 to TRBJ2-7, with TRBD1 matching 11 bases. The germline CDR1 and CDR2 sequences are MDHEN and SYDVKM. Trimming cost V 7 bases and J 3 bases; bases outside gene matches: 8. The CDR3 contains 15 residues. The CDR3 loop is CASNKPGQGVYEQYF. Written as DNA, the CDR3 is TGTGCCAGCAACAAACCGGGACAGGGGGTCTACGAGCAGTACTTC.

The chain has TRBV7-2 and TRBJ1-1; no definite D call. Per the germline V gene, CDR1 is SGHTA and CDR2 is FQGNSA. The V and J ends lost 1 base and 2 bases respectively, with 8 bases between them. CDR3 length: 14 residues. CDR3 coding DNA: TGTGCCAGCAGCTTAGTCGGGTCAAACACTGAAGCTTTCTTT. Translated: CASSLVGSNTEAFF.

This chain joins TRBV4-1 and TRBJ2-1, with 11 bases that match TRBD2. The V gene end was trimmed by 0 bases and the J gene end by 6 bases; junction bases not matched to a gene: 10. Germline V gives CDR1 MGHRA, CDR2 YSYEKL. This CDR3 spans 18 amino acids. The CDR3 coding sequence is TGCGCCAGCAGCCAAGATATACTTAGCGGGAGGGTGGGCAATGAGCAGTTCTTC. Its protein product is CASSQDILSGRVGNEQFF.

As regards this clone: The sample holds other DNA sequences that translate to the same CDR3. The rearrangement links TRBV3-1 (or the pseudogene TRBV3-2) to TRBJ2-1; no clear D gene. V lost 0 bases to trimming and J lost 8 bases, with 5 bases between them. CDR3 length equals 12 residues. Germline values: CDR1 LGHDT, CDR2 YNNKEL (reference sequence). CDR3 residues: CASSQDSDEQFF. The CDR3 nucleotides read TGTGCCAGCAGCCAAGATTCTGATGAGCAGTTCTTC.

This chain connects TRBV24-1 to TRBJ2-1; tentative D call: TRBD2 (5 bases). Germline values: CDR1 KGHDR, CDR2 SFDVKD. The CDR3 spans 15 residues. Trimming took 7 bases from V and 0 from J, leaving 12 bases between them. The CDR3: CATSSADSSYNEQFF. In DNA, the CDR3 is TGTGCCACCAGCTCAGCGGATAGCTCCTACAATGAGCAGTTCTTC.

The V gene is TRBV7-8, the J gene TRBJ2-7; the match to TRBD1 covers 7 bases. CDR1 and CDR2 (germline): SGHVS, FQNEAQ. This CDR3 has 17 amino acids. The trim removed 5 bases at V and 3 bases at J, leaving 16 bases unmatched. CDR3 in DNA: TGTGCCAGCAGCCCTCAGGGGGTTGGGGTCCTCTACTACGAGCAGTACTTC. It codes for CASSPQGVGVLYYEQYF.

The chain uses TRBV30 and TRBJ1-5; maybe TRBD1 (5 bases). The CDR3 is 12 amino acids. The germline CDR1 and CDR2 sequences are GTSNPN and SVGIG (reference sequence). Trimming took off 8 bases at V and 8 bases at J, with 16 bases between the two ends. DNA of the CDR3: TGTGCCGCGAGAAGGGGAAGAGAGCCCCAGCATTTT. This gives the protein CAARRGREPQHF.

The chain joins TRBV4-1 to TRBJ2-5; 7 positions match TRBD1. The V gene's germline CDR1 is MGHRA and CDR2 YSYEKL. The CDR3 runs to 16 residues. With 1 base clipped from V and 10 bases from J, the junction kept 15 bases outside the gene matches. The CDR3 sequence is CASSQAGDSLVSDQYF. Here the CDR3 DNA reads TGCGCCAGCAGCCAAGCTGGGGACAGTCTAGTCTCGGACCAGTACTTC.

A single count supports this clone. V and J are TRBV2 and TRBJ1-5; possibly TRBD1 for D (5 bases). Germline lookup yields CDR1 SNHLY and CDR2 FYNNEI. The V end was cut by 4 bases, the J end by 2 bases, with 9 bases between. CDR3 length: 14 amino acids. The CDR3 is CASSGGGGNQPQHF. The CDR3 bases are TGTGCCAGCAGTGGGGGAGGGGGCAATCAGCCCCAGCATTTT.

Only one count was recorded for this clone. The chain joins TRBV11-2 to TRBJ2-5; 11 nucleotides match TRBD2. After removal of 3 bases from V and 5 bases from J, the junction contained 5 bases not matched to a gene. CDR1 is SGHAT and CDR2 is FQNNGV in the germline V gene. This CDR3 has 15 residues. In nucleotides, the CDR3 is TGTGCCAGCAGCTTTCCGACTAGCGGGATGGAGACCCAGTACTTC. It translates to CASSFPTSGMETQYF. Full variable domain (remainder filled in from reference TRBV11-2 and TRBJ2-5): EAGVAQSPRYKIIEKRQSVAFWCNPISGHATLYWYQQILGQGPKLLIQFQNNGVVDDSQLPKDRFSAERLKGVDSTLKIQPAKLEDSAVYLCASSFPTSGMETQYFGPGTRLLVL.

This chain links TRBV7-9 with TRBJ1-2; TRBD1 is a possible D gene (5 bases). This CDR3 region has 14 residues. V lost 6 bases and J lost 7, with 18 bases in between. Germline values: CDR1 SEHNR, CDR2 FQNEAQ (reference sequence). CDR3 bases: TGTGCCAGCAGTGGGGATGGGGCAGTCCGTGGCTACACCTTC. It specifies CASSGDGAVRGYTF. The entire variable domain, with the rest obtained from reference TRBV7-9 and TRBJ1-2, is as follows: DTGVSQNPRHKITKRGQNVTFRCDPISEHNRLYWYRQTLGQGPEFLTYFQNEAQLEKSRLLSDRFSAERPKGSFSTLEIQRTEQGDSAMYLCASSGDGAVRGYTFGSGTRLTVV.

The V call is TRBV2, the J call TRBJ1-2; D is perhaps TRBD1 (6 bases). From germline, CDR1 is SNHLY and CDR2 FYNNEI. The CDR3 has 12 amino acids. Trimming stripped 6 bases from V and 8 bases from J, with 13 bases between. CDR3 amino acids: CASRPQGQGYTF. DNA for the CDR3: TGTGCCAGCAGACCTCAGGGGCAAGGCTACACCTTC.

The chain is built from TRBV3-1 (or the pseudogene TRBV3-2) and TRBJ1-2, with TRBD1 matching 10 bases. V was clipped by 4 bases and J by 1 base; unmatched bases: 0. This CDR3 comprises 14 residues. Germline V lookup: CDR1 LGHDT, CDR2 YNNKEL (reference sequence). The DNA of the CDR3 is TGTGCCAGCAGCCGGACAGGGGGTAACTATGGCTACACCTTC. Translation: CASSRTGGNYGYTF.

V usage is TRBV6-5 and J usage is TRBJ1-1, with 8 bases identical to TRBD1. The CDR3 spans 12 residues. Trimming took 5 bases from V and 6 from J; bases not matched to a gene: 2. The germline gives CDR1 MNHEY, CDR2 SVGAGI. CDR3 sequence reads: CASSQGAAEAFF. CDR3 sequence (DNA): TGTGCCAGCAGTCAGGGGGCCGCTGAAGCTTTCTTT.

The chain carries TRBV18 and TRBJ2-2; 7 bases line up with TRBD1. The CDR3 totals 16 residues. Trimming removed 5 bases from V and 0 bases from J; junction bases left unmatched: 6. Looked up from germline, CDR1 is KGHSH and CDR2 is LQKENI. This CDR3 reads CASSTGQAPNTGELFF. The CDR3, as DNA: TGTGCCAGCTCAACTGGACAGGCCCCGAACACCGGGGAGCTGTTTTTT. Complete variable domain (other parts from reference TRBV18 and TRBJ2-2): NAGVMQNPRHLVRRRGQEARLRCSPMKGHSHVYWYRQLPEEGLKFMVYLQKENIIDESGMPKERFSAEFPKEGPSILRIQQVVRGDSAAYFCASSTGQAPNTGELFFGEGSRLTVL.

This chain joins TRBV2 and TRBJ2-5; D might be TRBD1 (6 bases). This CDR3 contains 14 residues. V gave up 3 bases and J gave up 2 bases, with 10 bases separating them. In germline, CDR1 is SNHLY, CDR2 FYNNEI. The CDR3 loop is CASSDLQGQETQYF. CDR3 DNA: TGTGCCAGCAGTGATTTACAGGGTCAAGAGACCCAGTACTTC.

The chain has TRBV2 and TRBJ2-7; D is perhaps TRBD2 (7 bases). Germline loops: CDR1 SNHLY, CDR2 FYNNEI. The CDR3 has 14 residues. The V gene lost 7 bases and the J gene lost 7 bases, with 20 bases spanning the gap. CDR3 sequence (DNA): TGTGCCAGCACCCAGGGGCTAGCGGTTGGGGAGCAGTACTTC. Its protein product is CASTQGLAVGEQYF.

The chain couples TRBV5-8 to TRBJ1-5, with D unresolved. This CDR3 is built from 14 residues. V lost 4 bases and J 4 bases, leaving 12 bases between the germline ends. Germline CDR1 reads SGHTS; CDR2 reads YDEGEE. CDR3 sequence reads: CASSHGRENQPQHF. For the CDR3, the DNA is TGTGCCAGCAGCCACGGACGGGAAAATCAGCCCCAGCATTTT. The full variable domain, with the rest looked up from reference TRBV5-8 and TRBJ1-5, is EAGVTQSPTHLIKTRGQQATLRCSPISGHTSVYWYQQALGLGLQFLLWYDEGEERNRGNFPPRFSGRQFPNYSSELNVNALELEDSALYLCASSHGRENQPQHFGDGTRLSIL.

This chain links TRBV7-9 with TRBJ2-1, with a possible D match to TRBD1 (5 bases). The germline V gene has CDR1 SEHNR and CDR2 FQNEAQ (reference sequence). The V and J ends lost 0 bases and 3 bases respectively, with 15 bases between them. This CDR3 has 17 residues. The CDR3 here is CASSLASQGSVYNEQFF. As DNA, the CDR3 is TGTGCCAGCAGCTTAGCGTCGCAGGGATCGGTCTACAATGAGCAGTTCTTC. Looking up the rest from reference TRBV7-9 and TRBJ2-1 gives the full variable domain: DTGVSQNPRHKITKRGQNVTFRCDPISEHNRLYWYRQTLGQGPEFLTYFQNEAQLEKSRLLSDRFSAERPKGSFSTLEIQRTEQGDSAMYLCASSLASQGSVYNEQFFGPGTRLTVL.

The rearrangement joins TRBV5-6 to TRBJ2-5; D unclear. Germline V gives CDR1 SGHDT, CDR2 YYEEEE. V was shortened by 3 bases and J by 3 bases, with 3 bases between the two germline ends. The CDR3 has 11 amino acids. CDR3 DNA sequence: TGTGCCAGCAGCTCTAAAGAGACCCAGTACTTC. Residues: CASSSKETQYF.

The gene calls are TRBV5-3 and TRBJ2-5, with D perhaps matching TRBD2 (6 bases). TRBV5-3 is filed as an ORF, its function uncertain. CDR3 length equals 13 residues. V lost 7 bases, J lost 5 bases, and 15 bases lay in between. The CDR3 spells CARFGGSLETQYF. The CDR3 DNA sequence: TGTGCCAGATTTGGAGGGAGTCTCGAGACCCAGTACTTC.

This chain links TRBV9 with TRBJ1-1; D is unresolved. The germline V gene encodes CDR1 SGDLS and CDR2 YYNGEE. V shed 3 bases and J shed 3 bases, with 12 bases lying between them. This CDR3 contains 14 residues. The CDR3 protein is CASSARNWDTEAFF. The CDR3 coding sequence is TGTGCCAGCAGCGCGAGGAATTGGGACACTGAAGCTTTCTTT. The variable domain in full, completed from reference TRBV9 and TRBJ1-1, reads DSGVTQTPKHLITATGQRVTLRCSPRSGDLSVYWYQQSLDQGLQFLIQYYNGEERAKGNILERFSAQQFPDLHSELNLSSLELGDSALYFCASSARNWDTEAFFGQGTRLTVV.

The sample holds a few counts of this clone. The chain recombines TRBV28 with TRBJ2-7; tentatively, D is TRBD2 (6 bases). Trimming shortened V by 11 bases and J by 7 bases, and 21 bases separated the two germline ends. This CDR3 spans 13 amino acids. Per germline, CDR1 MDHEN and CDR2 SYDVKM. Written as DNA, the CDR3 is TGTGCCCACCGGGAGAGAGGGGCTCGGGAGCAGTACTTC. Translating gives CAHRERGAREQYF.

This clone was picked up one time. The chain combines TRBV18 with TRBJ2-7; 8 positions match TRBD2. Germline CDR1 reads KGHSH; CDR2 reads LQKENI. V trimming: 1 base; J trimming: 6 bases; junction bases outside the gene matches: 2. The CDR3 has 13 residues. CDR3 region: CASSPLAGTEQYF. The DNA of the CDR3 is TGTGCCAGCTCACCACTAGCGGGGACCGAGCAGTACTTC.